This T cell receptor beta chain stems from a study of post-analysis software for immune sequencing data (dated by TCRdb to the mid-2010s). In terms of the full investigation: Relapsing-remitting, secondary progressive and progressive-relapsing multiple sclerosis were recorded as disease courses, and subtype annotation was lacking for some patients. The patient repertoires were set against about 12 previously published healthy control repertoires from donors whose ages ranged from roughly 6 to 25 years. A subset of samples was prepared in parallel using single-end sample barcoding, then pooled and co-amplified after Illumina adapter ligation. On the study overall, not on this receptor specifically: The multiple sclerosis patient group was slightly younger than the control group. Several TRBV segments, including TRBV5-6, TRBV5-1 and TRBV20-1, were significantly more frequent in patients than controls. Multiple sclerosis patients had significantly lower normalized Chao1 diversity than controls, a result that suggests substantial peripheral T-cell clonal expansion. Direct clustering with F measure showed strong co-clustering of samples prepared in the same batch, prompting a batch-effect correction.

Library method: PCR. These reads were obtained on an Illumina HiSeq 2500. To reduce PCR and sequencing biases, unique molecular identifiers were built into the TCR beta cDNA libraries. Every 1 to 10 million input T cells yielded approximately 500,000 cDNA molecules, meaning each molecule approximated one T cell. The patient libraries were prepared and sequenced with the same protocol used for the earlier healthy control dataset. Within a given batch, samples were prepared together, multiplexed and sequenced on the same HiSeq lane. As for the authors' bioinformatics: MIGEC was used to process the raw barcoded reads, and molecular identifier groups with only a single read were discarded before consensus assembly and CDR3 extraction. Clonotype tables were post-analysed with VDJtools, normalizing diversity by down-sampling all datasets to the smallest sample size. Repertoire overlap clustering matched CDR3 amino acid but not nucleotide sequences to correct batch-related cross-sample contamination. Using fastp trimming at Q25 and MiXCR clonotype assembly, TCRdb reanalyzed the public sequencing data and kept in-frame beta chains. Each CDR3 protein appears once, grouped with its most common genes and DNA. The V and J calls, along with clone size, are taken from TCRdb and not from the paper's own processing. The sample profile shows fewer than 900,000 distinct CDR3 sequences; 46% of them were found once. The ten largest clones take up 4% to 5% of the sample.

CDR1 and CDR2 were assigned from the germline V gene (reference sequence) as LNHDA and SQIVND. V drops 2 bases and J drops 8 bases, leaving 12 bases in between. The CDR3 contains 13 residues, cysteine and phenylalanine counted. Just the 39-base CDR3 DNA is kept, in frame starting at base 1. TCR beta repertoires were profiled from peripheral blood of roughly 13 young patients with multiple sclerosis to demonstrate the VDJtools post-analysis software. Multiple sclerosis patients were children and adolescents aged about 6 to 15 years. About this clonotype: The clone's antigen remains unknown. Base quality data are lacking; no much larger clone is found one base away.

The TCR sequence derives from a girl aged 10 to 17 with multiple sclerosis. The V and J segments used are TRBV19 and TRBJ1-1, with no D gene named confidently. Sequencing was done on a sample of blood. The bases read TGTGCCAGTAGTATAAATGAAGCGACCGAAGCTTTCTTT. It specifies CASSINEATEAFF.